One sample yielded the 28 T cell receptor beta chains listed below, sequenced in a study of blood T cell repertoires in COVID-19. TCRdb's table, derived via immunoSEQ multiplex PCR, lists solely in-frame clones and lacks some. The repertoire holds about 180,000 clones, over 80% seen once, with more than 1.5% in the top ten. Source material: peripheral blood. The receptors here all came from a woman aged 50 to 65 with acute or convalescent COVID-19.

This chain uses TRBV9 with TRBJ1-3; tentatively, D is TRBD1 (6 bases). The CDR3 length is 15 residues. Trimming removed 5 bases at V and 4 bases at J, with 16 bases between. Germline V CDR1 and CDR2: SGDLS, YYNGEE. The CDR3 sequence: CASRKATGPGNTIYF. The DNA of the CDR3 is TGTGCCAGCAGAAAAGCAACAGGGCCCGGAAACACCATATATTTT.

This rearrangement joins TRBV19 to TRBJ1-1, with 7 positions matching TRBD1. Unmatched junction bases numbered 4, after V lost 4 bases and J lost 5 bases. Germline values: CDR1 LNHDA, CDR2 SQIVND (reference sequence). The CDR3 runs to 13 residues. CDR3 DNA sequence: TGTGCCAGTAGTACTACAGGGGTAACTGAAGCTTTCTTT. It translates to CASSTTGVTEAFF.

The chain couples TRBV7-3 to TRBJ2-2; tentatively, D is TRBD2 (5 bases). Trimming removed 6 bases from V and 5 bases from J, with 13 bases in between. Germline-derived CDR1 and CDR2 are SGHTA and FQGTGA. This CDR3 comprises 14 residues. CDR3 protein: CASSLGGGTGELFF. In DNA, the CDR3 is TGTGCCAGCAGTCTAGGAGGTGGGACCGGGGAGCTGTTTTTT. Full variable domain (remainder filled in from reference TRBV7-3 and TRBJ2-2): GAGVSQTPSNKVTEKGKYVELRCDPISGHTALYWYRQSLGQGPEFLIYFQGTGAADDSGLPNDRFFAVRPEGSVSTLKIQRTERGDSAVYLCASSLGGGTGELFFGEGSRLTVL.

This sequence joins TRBV20-1 and TRBJ2-7; D ambiguous. This CDR3 is built from 11 residues. V was shortened by 2 bases and J by 6 bases, with 8 bases between the two germline ends. Germline V gives CDR1 DFQATT, CDR2 SNEGSKA (reference sequence). The CDR3 region has the DNA TGCAGTGCTAGACGACAAGCCGAGCAGTACTTC. Translated, it gives CSARRQAEQYF.

This sequence joins TRBV7-2 and TRBJ1-2, with D perhaps TRBD1 (5 bases). The CDR3 is 14 residues long. The ends were cut back, 4 bases at V and 0 bases at J, with 9 bases in the middle. Germline V CDR1 and CDR2: SGHTA, FQGNSA. CDR3 nucleotides: TGTGCCAGCAGCTCAGGGCCGGCTAACTATGGCTACACCTTC. This codes for CASSSGPANYGYTF. Filled out from reference TRBV7-2 and TRBJ1-2, the complete variable domain reads GAGVSQSPSNKVTEKGKDVELRCDPISGHTALYWYRQSLGQGLEFLIYFQGNSAPDKSGLPSDRFSAERTGGSVSTLTIQRTQQEDSAVYLCASSSGPANYGYTFGSGTRLTVV.

The chain uses TRBV7-2 and TRBJ2-3; 12 nucleotides align to TRBD2. Germline lookup yields CDR1 SGHTA and CDR2 FQGNSA. V was pared by 1 base and J by 8 bases, with 4 bases of the junction left unmatched. The CDR3 consists of 15 residues. The CDR3 region is CASSLEGLAGVTQYF. The CDR3 DNA is TGTGCCAGCAGCTTAGAGGGACTAGCGGGTGTTACGCAGTATTTT.

V gene TRBV19 combines with J gene TRBJ1-2, with D maybe TRBD1 (5 bases). There are 13 residues in the CDR3. V gave up 3 bases and J gave up 4 bases, with 9 bases separating them. Germline-derived CDR1 and CDR2 are LNHDA and SQIVND (reference sequence). The CDR3 spells CASSIWQGYGYTF. CDR3 nucleotides: TGTGCCAGTAGTATCTGGCAGGGCTATGGCTACACCTTC.

V usage is TRBV5-1 and J usage is TRBJ1-1; D perhaps matches TRBD1 (5 bases). The CDR3 spans 14 residues. The germline CDR1 and CDR2 sequences are SGHRS and YFSETQ. Trimming removed 5 bases from V and 1 base from J, with 12 bases in between. The CDR3 nucleotides are TGCGCCAGCAGTCTCGGGACTGGGAACACTGAAGCTTTCTTT. Translated, it gives CASSLGTGNTEAFF.

The gene calls are TRBV18 and TRBJ1-3; TRBD1 is a possible D gene (6 bases). From germline, CDR1 is KGHSH and CDR2 LQKENI. V was clipped by 6 bases and J by 3 bases, with 27 bases between them. The CDR3 consists of 19 residues. DNA of the CDR3: TGTGCCAGCTCTCCCAGAACTAAGAGACAGGAAACGGTTGGAAACACCATATATTTT. Translating it yields CASSPRTKRQETVGNTIYF.

The chain is built from TRBV3-1 (or the pseudogene TRBV3-2) and TRBJ1-6; D is uncertain. V lost 7 bases, J lost 10 bases, and 20 bases lay in between. The CDR3 is 15 amino acids. Germline CDR1 reads LGHDT; CDR2 reads YNNKEL (reference sequence). CDR3 DNA sequence: TGTGCCAGCACCACGGAGGGAGCCTTTGGATCACCCCTCCACTTT. Residues: CASTTEGAFGSPLHF.

The rearrangement joins TRBV6-1 to TRBJ1-1; D gene uncertain. Germline V gene data show CDR1 as MNHNS and CDR2 as SASEGT. There are 16 residues in the CDR3. Trimming removed 3 bases from V and 0 bases from J, with 14 bases in between. For the CDR3, the DNA is TGTGCCAGCAGTGAGTTCCCTTTTGACATGAACACTGAAGCTTTCTTT. Protein sequence: CASSEFPFDMNTEAFF.

The chain links TRBV29-1 to TRBJ2-3, with TRBD2 identical over 14 bases. CDR3 length equals 15 residues. Looked up from germline, CDR1 is SQVTM and CDR2 is ANQGSEA. The V gene end was trimmed by 4 bases and the J gene end by 3 bases; junction bases not matched to a gene: 3. The CDR3 nucleotides are TGCAGCGTTGTTGGACTAGCGGGGGGAACAGATACGCAGTATTTT. Translated, it gives CSVVGLAGGTDTQYF.

CDR3 coding DNA: TGTGCCAGCGCAAGCGATCAGTTAGAAAAACTGTTTTTT. This encodes CASASDQLEKLFF. The chain couples TRBV10-3 to TRBJ1-4; D uncertain. CDR1 ENHRY and CDR2 SYGVKD come from the germline V gene. The ends were cut back, 10 bases at V and 8 bases at J, with 17 bases in the middle. This CDR3 is 13 amino acids long.

The chain carries TRBV12-3 or TRBV12-4 and TRBJ1-2; TRBD1 agrees at 8 bases. The CDR3 consists of 12 residues. V gave up 10 bases and J gave up 4 bases; unmatched junction bases: 5. Written as DNA, the CDR3 is TGTGCCACGACAGGGGAACCCTATGGCTACACCTTC. It codes for CATTGEPYGYTF.

The chain joins TRBV4-2 to TRBJ1-2; D perhaps matches TRBD1 (5 bases). CDR1 LGHNA and CDR2 YNFKEQ come from the germline V gene. The ends were cut back, 0 bases at V and 3 bases at J, with 14 bases in the middle. This CDR3 region has 16 residues. DNA of the CDR3: TGTGCCAGCAGCCAAGAGGGAGGCAGGGATTACTATGGCTACACCTTC. Protein: CASSQEGGRDYYGYTF.

The chain combines TRBV30 with TRBJ1-2, with 9 bases aligning to TRBD1. The CDR3 is 16 amino acids. V dropped 0 bases and J dropped 2; count of bases not matched to a gene: 7. CDR1 GTSNPN and CDR2 SVGIG come from the germline V gene (reference sequence). The CDR3 here is CAWSVGGQGTNYGYTF. As DNA, the CDR3 is TGTGCCTGGAGTGTAGGAGGACAGGGGACAAACTATGGCTACACCTTC.

The chain joins TRBV7-7 to TRBJ2-5, with D possibly TRBD2 on 7 matching bases. The CDR3 length is 15 residues. V lost 1 base and J 5 bases, leaving 14 bases between the germline ends. Germline V CDR1 and CDR2: SSHAT, FNYEAQ (reference sequence). CDR3 residues: CASSLGGGEGETQYF. As DNA, the CDR3 is TGTGCCAGCAGCTTAGGAGGGGGGGAAGGGGAGACCCAGTACTTC. Drawing the rest from reference TRBV7-7 and TRBJ2-5, the complete variable domain is GAGVSQSPRYKVTKRGQDVTLRCDPISSHATLYWYQQALGQGPEFLTYFNYEAQPDKSGLPSDRFSAERPEGSISTLTIQRTEQRDSAMYRCASSLGGGEGETQYFGPGTRLLVL.

The chain combines TRBV6-2 or TRBV6-3 with TRBJ2-2; no clear D gene. Trimming removed 5 bases from V and 5 bases from J, with 12 bases in between. The germline gives CDR1 MNHEY, CDR2 SVGEGT. This CDR3 has 14 residues. The CDR3 sequence: CASSPNAATGELFF. CDR3 in DNA: TGTGCCAGCAGTCCAAATGCCGCGACCGGGGAGCTGTTTTTT.

The count of this clone is one. This sequence joins TRBV4-3 and TRBJ2-3; 10 bases fit TRBD2. The CDR3 has 18 amino acids. CDR1 is LGHNA and CDR2 is YSLEER in the germline V gene. The trim removed 2 bases at V and 6 bases at J, leaving 14 bases unmatched. Here the CDR3 reads CASSQHRSRAGGSDTQYF. CDR3 coding DNA: TGCGCCAGCAGCCAACACCGTAGTAGAGCGGGAGGGTCGGATACGCAGTATTTT.

V gene TRBV19 combines with J gene TRBJ1-6; 8 positions agree with TRBD1. CDR3 length: 15 amino acids. The trim removed 0 bases at V and 6 bases at J, leaving 1 base unmatched. Germline loops: CDR1 LNHDA, CDR2 SQIVND (reference sequence). This CDR3 is CASSIEGQANSPLHF. In DNA form, the CDR3 reads TGTGCCAGTAGTATAGAGGGACAGGCTAATTCACCCCTCCACTTT.

The chain is built from TRBV27 and TRBJ2-3; 13 bases are a match to TRBD2. J was trimmed by 1 base and V by 4 bases; bases with no gene match: 2. The germline CDR1 and CDR2 sequences are MNHEY and SMNVEV (reference sequence). This CDR3 comprises 16 residues. CDR3 sequence (DNA): TGTGCCAGCAGTTCACTAGCGGGAGGGGGCACAGATACGCAGTATTTT. Its translation: CASSSLAGGGTDTQYF.

The chain has TRBV18 and TRBJ2-1; TRBD2 matches at 7 bases. J lost 6 bases, V lost 5 bases, and 7 bases had no gene match. CDR3 size: 14 residues. The germline gives CDR1 KGHSH, CDR2 LQKENI. The CDR3 loop reads CASSLGLGSNEQFF. The CDR3 DNA follows: TGTGCCAGCTCATTAGGACTAGGATCCAATGAGCAGTTCTTC.

V gene TRBV19 combines with J gene TRBJ1-4, with 7 bases identical to TRBD1. The V and J ends lost 3 bases and 5 bases, in that order; junction bases with no gene match: 12. The CDR3 loop spans 17 amino acids. The V gene's germline CDR1 is LNHDA and CDR2 SQIVND (reference sequence). Here the CDR3 DNA reads TGTGCCAGTAGTATTCATCAAAACAGGGGTCGAAATGAAAAACTGTTTTTT. Its translation is CASSIHQNRGRNEKLFF.

The chain couples TRBV11-2 to TRBJ2-5; TRBD2 matches 9 bases. The germline V gene encodes CDR1 SGHAT and CDR2 FQNNGV. V dropped 2 bases and J dropped 5; count of bases not matched to a gene: 12. CDR3 length: 17 residues. CDR3 bases: TGTGCCAGCAGCTTACATGCGGCGGGGGGGCGAGGGGAGACCCAGTACTTC. Translating it yields CASSLHAAGGRGETQYF.

The V gene is TRBV6-2 or TRBV6-3, the J gene TRBJ2-7; TRBD2 aligns across 11 bases. Unmatched junction bases numbered 4, after V lost 4 bases and J lost 2 bases. The CDR3 contains 15 residues. Germline lookup yields CDR1 MNHEY and CDR2 SVGEGT. The CDR3 here is CASSFRLAGTYEQYF. In nucleotides, the CDR3 is TGTGCCAGCAGTTTCCGACTAGCGGGAACCTACGAGCAGTACTTC.

The V and J genes are TRBV30 and TRBJ2-1, with 8 bases that match TRBD2. CDR3 length: 13 amino acids. Germline V gene sequence: CDR1 GTSNPN, CDR2 SVGIG (reference sequence). V was clipped by 6 bases and J by 3 bases; unmatched bases: 4. CDR3 DNA: TGTGCCTGTGAGCGGGGGAGCTACAATGAGCAGTTCTTC. Its protein product is CACERGSYNEQFF.

This CDR3 reads CASSLSVVGEQFF. Written as DNA, the CDR3 is TGCGCCAGCAGCTTAAGCGTCGTGGGTGAGCAGTTCTTC. The chain joins TRBV5-1 to TRBJ2-1; no reliable D call. CDR3 length: 13 amino acids. Germline V gene sequence: CDR1 SGHRS, CDR2 YFSETQ. Trimming took 2 bases from V and 9 from J, leaving 12 bases between them. Variable domain in full (rest from reference TRBV5-1 and TRBJ2-1): KAGVTQTPRYLIKTRGQQVTLSCSPISGHRSVSWYQQTPGQGLQFLFEYFSETQRNKGNFPGRFSGRQFSNSRSEMNVSTLELGDSALYLCASSLSVVGEQFFGPGTRLTVL.

This chain uses TRBV4-3 with TRBJ1-1; TRBD1 is a possible D gene (6 bases). This CDR3 contains 13 residues. The germline V gene has CDR1 LGHNA and CDR2 YSLEER. Trimming removed 2 bases from V and 4 bases from J, with 8 bases in between. The chain's CDR3 is CASSQTGFTEAFF. As DNA, the CDR3 is TGCGCCAGCAGCCAAACAGGGTTCACTGAAGCTTTCTTT.